This T cell receptor beta chain was recorded in a study of regulatory T cells in long-lasting Graves disease. Documented time point: newly diagnosed GD, antithyroid drugs for less than 3 months. With RNA extracted from PBMCs as input, the TCR library was made. This clonotype was recorded a few times. Its antigen is undetermined. The CDR3 is 13 residues long. Germline CDR1 and CDR2: MDHEN and SYDVKM. Losses at the gene ends were 6 bases for V and 5 bases for J; bases not matched to a gene: 4. Combining iRepertoire HTBI primers with Arm-PCR of CDR3 regions, the authors built TCR beta libraries. TCRdb reprocessed the multiplex PCR reads via MiXCR and lists one record per CDR3 protein. The table has 400,000 to 550,000 distinct CDR3 sequences, roughly 15% seen once. Study-level points and caveats: The study found lower TCR diversity in persistent Graves' patients than in newly diagnosed ones.

These same data were also listed under a study on T cells in Graves' hyperthyroidism and ophthalmopathy. That work adds: Over 18 months, lack of ophthalmopathy progression marked Graves' hyperthyroidism as stable. Also found in blood were most expanded thyroid clonotypes above 0.001. Ophthalmopathy and stable hyperthyroidism were separated by a 13 V-J model.

This clonotype was obtained from a woman under 30 with Graves disease. This material consisted of peripheral blood mononuclear cells (PBMCs), taken at new diagnosis, from a patient treated with antithyroid drugs. The chain combines TRBV28 with TRBJ1-1; 9 nucleotides match TRBD1. As DNA, the CDR3 is TGTGCCAGCAGCTACAGGGGGCATACTGAAGCTTTCTTT. It specifies CASSYRGHTEAFF.